These 27 T cell receptor beta chains were sequenced from one sample in a study of CD8+ T cells in alopecia areata. Extracted RNA was reverse transcribed into cDNA, the sequencing template. Repertoires were generated with immunoSEQ multiplex PCR, while TCRdb's copy carries only in-frame clones and drops some. This repertoire holds approximately 110,000 clones, and none appear only once. The source material was lesional skin. These receptors all come from a C3H/HeJ mouse with alopecia areata. The MHC haplotype recorded for the strain is H2-k.

This clone turned up a few times. These gene names are mouse names. The read terminates 4 residues ahead of where the CDR3 ends, so the germline J gene completes it. The rearrangement uses TRBV13-3 and TRBJ1-4, with D tentatively TRBD1 (5 bases). The germline V and J ends were trimmed by 0 bases and 3 bases, with 9 bases remaining between them. Germline lookup yields CDR1 NNHDY and CDR2 SYVADS. This CDR3 has 15 residues. CDR3: CASSDGGGANERLFF. CDR3 bases read: TGTGCCAGCAGTGATGGGGGAGGGGCCAACGAA.

This clone was recorded at least ten times. A mismatch at residue 13 separates the TCRdb protein from the translated DNA, so the protein presented here was translated from the DNA. The gene names given are mouse names. The sequence runs out 3 residues before the end of the CDR3; the remainder is reconstructed from the germline J gene. The chain is built from TRBV13-3 and TRBJ1-3; 7 bases agree with TRBD1. In germline, CDR1 is NNHDY, CDR2 SYVADS. The CDR3 is 16 amino acids. Trimming took 5 bases from V and 0 from J; bases not matched to a gene: 8. Partial CDR3 DNA: TGTGCCAGCAGCCCCGGGACAGAAAATTCTGGAAATACG. This codes for CASSPGTENSGNT. The whole CDR3 protein reads CASSPGTENSGNTLYF.

In its sample, this clone was seen a few times. Gene names are the mouse ones. The read gets to within 4 residues of the CDR3 end, and the germline J gene fills in the rest. The chain joins TRBV13-3 to TRBJ2-4, with TRBD2 identical over 11 bases. V lost 5 bases, J lost 3 bases, and 5 bases stayed unmatched. The CDR3 sequence is 15 residues long. Germline V lookup: CDR1 NNHDY, CDR2 SYVADS. The DNA read from the CDR3 is TGTGCCAGCAGGCCCACTGGGGGGGCGCAAAAC. It encodes CASRPTGGAQN. The full CDR3 is CASRPTGGAQNTLYF.

This clone came up a few times. All gene names here are mouse names. The sequenced fragment ends 4 residues before the CDR3 boundary, so the rest is inferred from the germline J gene. The gene calls are TRBV13-2 and TRBJ2-3; possible D gene TRBD1, 6 bases. Germline V gene sequence: CDR1 NNHNN, CDR2 SYGAGS (reference sequence). Trimming removed 0 bases at V and 2 bases at J, with 10 bases between. This CDR3 region has 15 residues. The chain's CDR3 is CASGDATGHAETLYF. The DNA read from the CDR3 is TGTGCCAGCGGTGATGCAACAGGGCATGCAGAA.

This clone was picked up a small number of times. Germline and genes here are mouse. The CDR3 extends 4 residues past the end of the read, so its final part is completed from the germline J gene. The chain carries TRBV29 and TRBJ2-1, with D possibly being TRBD1 (6 bases). Trimming stripped 4 bases from V and 5 bases from J, with 9 bases between. This CDR3 is built from 13 residues. Germline assignment: CDR1 MSHET and CDR2 SYDVDS. CDR3 in amino acids: CASSYHRDAEQFF. The CDR3 DNA, read in part, is TGTGCTAGCAGTTACCACAGGGATGCT.

As for this clone: At residue 10, the DNA translation does not agree with TCRdb's protein; the protein displayed here is the one encoded by the DNA. The gene names given are mouse names. The CDR3 end falls 3 residues outside the read, so it is completed with the germline J gene. The chain has TRBV1 and TRBJ1-6, with TRBD1 matching 9 bases. TRBJ1-6 is identified as an open reading frame with a role that is uncertain. There are 13 residues in the CDR3. The V gene's germline CDR1 is NSQYPW and CDR2 LRSPGD (reference sequence). V was pared by 4 bases and J by 11 bases, with 3 bases of the junction left unmatched. The CDR3 spells CTCSGGQGPPLYF. The CDR3 DNA, read in part, is TGCACCTGCAGTGGGGGACAGGGCCCGCCC.

In this sample, this clone turned up a few times. A mismatch at residue 11 separates the TCRdb protein from the translated DNA, so the protein presented here was translated from the DNA. Gene names and germline match the mouse. The read comes to an end 3 residues before the CDR3 does, leaving the germline J gene to fill in the end. The J gene is TRBJ1-6, the V gene TRBV5, with TRBD1 matching over 8 bases. TRBJ1-6 is annotated as an ORF whose role is uncertain. The CDR3 runs 14 residues. J lost 4 bases, V lost 4 bases, and 0 bases had no gene match. Germline CDR1 is LGHNA and CDR2 is YNLKQL (reference sequence). CDR3 bases read: TGTGCCAGCAGCCGGACAGGGTATAATTCGCCC. Protein product: CASSRTGYNSP. The whole CDR3 protein reads CASSRTGYNSPLYF.

About this clone: Mouse gene names apply. The observed sequence ends 4 residues before the CDR3 terminus, with the missing tail filled in from the germline J gene. This chain links TRBV13-3 with TRBJ2-4; 13 bases line up with TRBD2. The CDR3 totals 17 residues. The J segment lost 0 bases and the V segment lost 3 bases, leaving 4 bases of the junction unmatched. CDR1 is NNHDY and CDR2 is SYVADS in the germline V gene. The CDR3 is CASSGRDWGGSQNTLYF. The sequenced part of the CDR3 DNA is TGTGCCAGCAGTGGCCGGGACTGGGGGGGTAGTCAAAAC. Using reference TRBV13-3 and TRBJ2-4 for the parts outside the CDR3, the full variable domain is EAAVTQSPRSKVAVTGGKVTLSCHQTNNHDYMYWYRQDTGHGLRLIHYSYVADSTEKGDIPDGYKASRPSQENFSLILELASLSQTAVYFCASSGRDWGGSQNTLYFGAGTRLSVL.

As for this clone: Gene names are the mouse ones. The CDR3 goes on 4 residues after the read ends, and that part is filled in from the germline J gene. The V gene is TRBV19, the J gene TRBJ2-1; possibly TRBD2 for D (6 bases). V shed 5 bases and J shed 1 base, with 13 bases lying between them. Looked up from germline, CDR1 is FNHDT and CDR2 is SITEND (reference sequence). CDR3 length equals 15 residues. CDR3 DNA (partial): TGTGCCAGCAGCCAGATTCTGGGGAACTATGCT. Translation gives CASSQILGNYA. The whole CDR3 is CASSQILGNYAEQFF.

In this sample, this clone turned up a few times. Mouse germline and gene names are used. With the read ending 4 residues before the CDR3 end, the germline J gene is used to fill in that end. The chain joins TRBV13-2 to TRBJ2-4, with 9 bases aligning to TRBD2. The length of the CDR3 is 15 residues. Germline V CDR1 and CDR2: NNHNN, SYGAGS (reference sequence). Trimming removed 3 bases from V and 2 bases from J; junction bases left unmatched: 4. Partial CDR3 DNA: TGTGCCAGCGGTGTCGACTGGGGGTTTCAAAAC. As protein: CASGVDWGFQN. The whole CDR3 region reads CASGVDWGFQNTLYF.

In the case of this clone: Germline and genes here are mouse. From the germline J gene comes the end of the CDR3, since the read stops 4 residues before it. The chain carries TRBV19 and TRBJ2-1; tentatively, D is TRBD1 (5 bases). This CDR3 is built from 12 residues. Germline V gene data show CDR1 as FNHDT and CDR2 as SITEND (reference sequence). Here the CDR3 reads CATLTGEAEQFF. CDR3 DNA (partial): TGTGCCACCCTCACAGGAGAGGCT.

This clone was recorded a few times. Mouse germline and gene names are used. Read data end 4 residues before the CDR3 end; the end is taken from the germline J gene. The chain recombines TRBV1 with TRBJ2-5; the D gene is possibly TRBD2 (7 bases). The CDR3 has 13 residues. Germline CDR1 NSQYPW, CDR2 LRSPGD (reference sequence). The CDR3 is CTCSAAGGDTQYF. The CDR3 DNA, read in part, is TGCACCTGCAGTGCGGCTGGGGGCGAC.

Concerning this clone itself: Germline and genes: mouse. The read comes to an end 4 residues before the CDR3 does, leaving the germline J gene to fill in the end. V is TRBV13-3 and J is TRBJ2-5; no definite D call. Trimming removed 4 bases from V and 3 bases from J, with 6 bases in between. The germline V gene has CDR1 NNHDY and CDR2 SYVADS. This CDR3 spans 12 amino acids. The CDR3 protein is CASSLQQDTQYF. The sequenced part of the CDR3 DNA is TGTGCCAGCAGTTTGCAGCAAGAC.

As for this clone: The gene names here belong to mouse. The read ends 4 residues early relative to the CDR3; the germline J gene fills the gap. The rearrangement joins TRBV13-3 to TRBJ2-4; TRBD2 matches at 12 bases. The CDR3 is made up of 16 amino acids. The germline V gene encodes CDR1 NNHDY and CDR2 SYVADS. The CDR3 loop is CASSGLGGRGENTLYF. CDR3 DNA (partial): TGTGCCAGCAGTGGACTGGGGGGGCGGGGAGAAAAC.

To note about this clone: Genes here carry mouse names. The CDR3 end lies 4 residues beyond the end of the read and is filled in from the germline J gene. In the same sample, other DNA sequences code for this CDR3. The V gene is TRBV13-3, the J gene TRBJ2-5; D perhaps matches TRBD1 (8 bases). Germline CDR1 NNHDY, CDR2 SYVADS. The length of the CDR3 is 14 residues. The CDR3 here is CASRSTGGRDTQYF. The sequenced CDR3 bases are TGTGCCAGCAGGTCTACAGGGGGGCGAGAC.

A word on this clone: The listed genes are named as in mouse. The read gets to within 4 residues of the CDR3 end, and the germline J gene fills in the rest. The rearrangement uses TRBV1 and TRBJ2-3; D is perhaps TRBD1 (6 bases). This CDR3 is built from 15 residues. Germline assignment: CDR1 NSQYPW and CDR2 LRSPGD (reference sequence). Trimming shortened V by 5 bases and J by 0 bases, and 12 bases separated the two germline ends. This chain's CDR3 is CTCSLGQPSAETLYF. The DNA read from the CDR3 is TGCACCTGCAGTCTTGGACAGCCTAGTGCAGAA.

Note on this clone: Gene names and germline refer to mouse. The read comes to an end 4 residues before the CDR3 does, leaving the germline J gene to fill in the end. The V gene is TRBV19, the J gene TRBJ2-4; 9 bases match TRBD1. The germline gives CDR1 FNHDT, CDR2 SITEND (reference sequence). Trimming removed 2 bases from V and 0 bases from J; junction bases left unmatched: 1. This CDR3 has 15 residues. The CDR3 here is CASSIGTGSQNTLYF. The CDR3 bases that were read are TGTGCCAGCAGTATCGGGACAGGGAGTCAAAAC.

Notes on this clone: Gene names are mouse gene names. The missing CDR3 end, 4 residues past where the read stops, is filled in from the germline J gene. The V and J genes are TRBV13-3 and TRBJ2-4; 7 bases map to TRBD2. The CDR3 consists of 14 residues. From germline, CDR1 is NNHDY and CDR2 SYVADS. Partial CDR3 DNA: TGTGCCAGCAGTGAGTGGGGGGAAGGAAAC. Translating it yields CASSEWGEGN. The whole CDR3 sequence is CASSEWGEGNTLYF. Combining the CDR3 with reference TRBV13-3 and TRBJ2-4 gives the whole variable domain EAAVTQSPRSKVAVTGGKVTLSCHQTNNHDYMYWYRQDTGHGLRLIHYSYVADSTEKGDIPDGYKASRPSQENFSLILELASLSQTAVYFCASSEWGEGNTLYFGAGTRLSVL.

In this sample, this clone turned up a few times. Any gene name here is a mouse gene name. Coverage ceases 4 residues before the CDR3 finishes, and the germline J gene fills in the end. The genes are TRBV1 and TRBJ1-4; D might be TRBD1 (5 bases). The CDR3 has 16 residues. Germline V gene sequence: CDR1 NSQYPW, CDR2 LRSPGD (reference sequence). The V gene lost 0 bases and the J gene lost 3 bases, with 11 bases spanning the gap. This chain's CDR3 is CTCSADYGGTNERLFF. CDR3 DNA (partial): TGCACCTGCAGTGCAGATTACGGGGGGACCAACGAA.

In its sample, this clone was seen a few times. The genes are named according to mouse. The read ends 4 residues early relative to the CDR3; the germline J gene fills the gap. This chain connects TRBV14 to TRBJ2-3; TRBD1 might be the D (6 bases). Trimming removed 1 base from V and 1 base from J, with 13 bases in between. Germline V gives CDR1 SGHDT, CDR2 FRDEAV. The CDR3 extends over 16 amino acids. CDR3 in amino acids: CASSFRRGEGAETLYF. Partial CDR3 DNA: TGTGCCAGCAGTTTCCGCAGGGGAGAGGGTGCAGAA.

This clone has a count of ten or more. Gene names and germline refer to mouse. The read ends 4 residues shy of where the CDR3 ends; the end is completed using the germline J gene. This chain links TRBV13-3 with TRBJ2-7; tentatively, D is TRBD2 (6 bases). Trimming took 2 bases from V and 0 from J, leaving 12 bases between them. CDR1 NNHDY and CDR2 SYVADS come from the germline V gene. The CDR3 covers 15 residues. CDR3 in amino acids: CASSETHWVSYEQYF. The DNA read from the CDR3 is TGTGCCAGCAGTGAGACACACTGGGTCTCCTAT.

This clone was recorded a few times. Germline and genes: mouse. The CDR3 goes on 4 residues after the read ends, and that part is filled in from the germline J gene. The V call is TRBV1, the J call TRBJ2-5; maybe TRBD1 (6 bases). The CDR3 runs 16 residues. Trimming pared 0 bases from V and 2 bases from J, leaving 12 bases between. Per the germline V gene, CDR1 is NSQYPW and CDR2 is LRSPGD (reference sequence). This CDR3 is CTCSADQGRGQDTQYF. The CDR3 bases that were read are TGCACCTGCAGTGCAGATCAGGGGAGAGGCCAAGAC.

Only a few counts were recorded for this clone. Each gene name is a mouse one. Read sequence stops 4 residues before the CDR3 end, and the germline J gene provides the missing end. The chain links TRBV19 to TRBJ2-4, with a weak D call TRBD2 (7 bases). Germline V CDR1 and CDR2: FNHDT, SITEND (reference sequence). The V gene lost 2 bases and the J gene lost 1 base, with 14 bases spanning the gap. CDR3 length: 16 amino acids. The CDR3 reads CASSIWGAQGQNTLYF. The sequenced part of the CDR3 DNA is TGTGCCAGCAGTATTTGGGGGGCGCAAGGTCAAAAC.

In its sample, this clone was seen a few times. Gene names are the mouse ones. The read terminates 4 residues ahead of where the CDR3 ends, so the germline J gene completes it. The chain uses TRBV13-1 and TRBJ2-1, with 8 bases that match TRBD2. This CDR3 region has 16 residues. Germline V gene data show CDR1 as NSHNY and CDR2 as SYGAGN. Trimming took 0 bases from V and 1 from J; bases not matched to a gene: 3. The CDR3 protein is CASSDGVGGNYAEQFF. CDR3 bases read: TGTGCCAGCAGTGATGGAGTGGGGGGGAACTATGCT.

A few counts support this clone. Here the gene names and germline are mouse. Incomplete CDR3 DNA: TGTGCCAGCAGCCTTGACTGGGGGGGCGCTTATGCT. Protein product: CASSLDWGGAYA. The CDR3 as a whole reads CASSLDWGGAYAEQFF. The chain uses TRBV13-3 and TRBJ2-1, with TRBD2 identical over 12 bases. The CDR3 end lies 4 residues beyond the end of the read and is filled in from the germline J gene. V trimming: 5 bases; J trimming: 4 bases; junction bases outside the gene matches: 7. Germline V gene lookup returns CDR1 NNHDY and CDR2 SYVADS. This CDR3 is 16 amino acids long.

Regarding this clone: Gene and germline names: mouse. The chain's CDR3 is CAWSLDWGGAEQFF. CDR3 DNA (partial): TGTGCCTGGAGTCTAGACTGGGGTGGGGCT. The chain combines TRBV31 with TRBJ2-1; TRBD2 matches at 8 bases. The CDR3 is cut off 4 residues early in the read; its end comes from the germline J gene. Germline V CDR1 and CDR2: GKSSPN, SITVG. The CDR3 totals 14 residues.

With regard to this clone: The TCRdb protein and the DNA translation do not line up at residue 12; the protein shown here was made by translating the DNA. Mouse gene names apply. Read data end 3 residues before the CDR3 end; the end is taken from the germline J gene. The chain employs TRBV13-3 and TRBJ1-6; 10 nucleotides align to TRBD1. TRBJ1-6 is treated as an ORF (open reading frame) with a function not yet certain. The CDR3 is 15 residues long. The ends lost 3 bases at V and 7 bases at J; junction bases unmatched: 4. Germline CDR1 NNHDY, CDR2 SYVADS. The CDR3 spells CASSVGQGTNSPLYF. CDR3 DNA (partial): TGTGCCAGCAGTGTGGGACAGGGGACGAATTCGCCC.